One sample yielded the 27 T cell receptor beta chains listed below, sequenced in a study of blood T cell repertoires in COVID-19. Assay: immunoSEQ multiplex PCR; the TCRdb copy retains only in-frame clones and omits some. The data contain approximately 190,000 clones, about 83% of them singletons. The sequenced sample was peripheral blood. These receptors were taken from a woman aged 65 to 85 with active or convalescent COVID-19.

This rearrangement joins TRBV2 to TRBJ2-5, with 8 bases fitting TRBD2. The CDR3 is made up of 15 amino acids. J was trimmed by 1 base and V by 6 bases; bases with no gene match: 7. Germline CDR1 SNHLY, CDR2 FYNNEI. CDR3 sequence reads: CASRGREGPQETQYF. The CDR3, as DNA: TGTGCCAGCAGGGGCCGGGAGGGCCCCCAAGAGACCCAGTACTTC.

The V and J genes are TRBV12-3 or TRBV12-4 and TRBJ1-1, with 7 bases identical to TRBD1. This CDR3 is built from 13 residues. The trim removed 6 bases at V and 5 bases at J, leaving 6 bases unmatched. CDR3 sequence reads: CASSLTGETEAFF. CDR3 bases: TGTGCCAGCAGCCTTACAGGGGAGACTGAAGCTTTCTTT.

The rearrangement uses TRBV13 and TRBJ2-6; 12 nucleotides line up with TRBD2. Germline values: CDR1 PRHDT, CDR2 FYEKMQ (reference sequence). Trimming at V came to 2 bases and at J to 1 base, leaving 6 bases not matched to a gene. The CDR3 contains 19 residues. CDR3 loop: CASSLRLGLAGSGANVLTF. DNA of the CDR3: TGTGCCAGCAGCTTAAGACTCGGACTAGCGGGGTCTGGGGCCAACGTCCTGACTTTC.

The rearrangement joins TRBV11-2 to TRBJ2-1; 8 bases map to TRBD2. Germline loops: CDR1 SGHAT, CDR2 FQNNGV. J was trimmed by 5 bases and V by 4 bases; bases with no gene match: 10. The CDR3 runs to 16 residues. CDR3: CASSSLSGSPHNEQFF. The CDR3 DNA is TGTGCCAGCAGCTCCCTAAGCGGGAGCCCCCACAATGAGCAGTTCTTC.

The chain combines TRBV19 with TRBJ2-1; 8 bases fit TRBD2. The germline V gene encodes CDR1 LNHDA and CDR2 SQIVND (reference sequence). With V trimmed by 3 bases and J by 6 bases, 10 bases remained unmatched. This CDR3 is built from 16 residues. The CDR3 region is CASSIYNLGTSNEQFF. DNA of the CDR3: TGTGCCAGTAGTATTTATAATCTCGGGACTAGCAATGAGCAGTTCTTC. The variable domain in full, with the rest retrieved from reference TRBV19 and TRBJ2-1, is DGGITQSPKYLFRKEGQNVTLSCEQNLNHDAMYWYRQDPGQGLRLIYYSQIVNDFQKGDIAEGYSVSREKKESFPLTVTSAQKNPTAFYLCASSIYNLGTSNEQFFGPGTRLTVL.

V usage is TRBV5-6 and J usage is TRBJ2-3; 9 bases match TRBD1. J was trimmed by 5 bases and V by 4 bases; bases with no gene match: 11. This CDR3 has 16 residues. Germline V gene lookup returns CDR1 SGHDT and CDR2 YYEEEE. This CDR3 is CASSTLLQGAKDTQYF. CDR3 coding DNA: TGTGCCAGCAGCACCTTATTACAGGGGGCGAAAGATACGCAGTATTTT.

The chain recombines TRBV7-9 with TRBJ1-4; possible D gene TRBD1, 6 bases. Trimming took off 1 base at V and 7 bases at J, with 10 bases between the two ends. This CDR3 contains 14 residues. The germline gives CDR1 SEHNR, CDR2 FQNEAQ (reference sequence). The CDR3 DNA sequence: TGTGCCAGCAGCTTAGGGGGACATACTGAAAAACTGTTTTTT. Encoded protein: CASSLGGHTEKLFF.

V usage is TRBV2 and J usage is TRBJ2-3; a weak D match, TRBD2 (6 bases). The germline V gene encodes CDR1 SNHLY and CDR2 FYNNEI. The CDR3 runs to 12 residues. The V end was cut by 7 bases, the J end by 4 bases, with 9 bases between. CDR3 bases: TGTGCCAGCAAACGGGAGTCAGATACGCAGTATTTT. Its protein is CASKRESDTQYF.

V and J are TRBV11-2 and TRBJ2-5; D remains unclear. The CDR3 consists of 16 residues. The germline CDR1 and CDR2 sequences are SGHAT and FQNNGV. Trimming left V 5 bases short and J 4 bases short, with 20 bases between. CDR3 sequence reads: CASSLSPGPRGETQYF. CDR3 DNA sequence: TGTGCCAGCAGCCTCTCCCCGGGTCCTAGAGGAGAGACCCAGTACTTC.

The rearrangement joins TRBV11-2 to TRBJ2-7, with D perhaps matching TRBD1 (6 bases). The CDR3 extends over 13 amino acids. V was cut by 5 bases and J by 2 bases, with 10 bases left in between. Germline V CDR1 and CDR2: SGHAT, FQNNGV. CDR3 sequence: CASSPGQPYEQYF. The CDR3 region has the DNA TGTGCCAGCAGCCCTGGACAGCCCTACGAGCAGTACTTC.

The CDR3 protein is CASSWGLADSSYNEQFF. CDR3 bases: TGCGCCAGCAGCTGGGGACTAGCCGATAGCTCCTACAATGAGCAGTTCTTC. V and J are TRBV5-1 and TRBJ2-1; 9 nucleotides align to TRBD2. Germline-derived CDR1 and CDR2 are SGHRS and YFSETQ. The ends lost 3 bases at V and 0 bases at J; junction bases unmatched: 7. This CDR3 spans 17 amino acids.

J is TRBJ2-6 and V is TRBV27; D may be TRBD1 (6 bases). The germline gives CDR1 MNHEY, CDR2 SMNVEV (reference sequence). V dropped 6 bases and J dropped 0 bases, with 21 bases sitting between them. This CDR3 is 19 amino acids long. The CDR3 loop is CASSPSPGHFYSGANVLTF. The DNA of the CDR3 is TGTGCCAGCAGCCCCTCCCCGGGACACTTTTACTCTGGGGCCAACGTCCTGACTTTC.

The CDR3 nucleotides are TGTGCCAGTAGTATAGATCCAGGGTTTGGGGCCAACGTCCTGACTTTC. This codes for CASSIDPGFGANVLTF. The V and J genes are TRBV19 and TRBJ2-6; D possibly corresponds to TRBD1 (5 bases). This CDR3 is built from 16 residues. Germline CDR1 and CDR2: LNHDA and SQIVND (reference sequence). V was cut by 0 bases and J by 3 bases, with 9 bases left in between.

The genes are TRBV9 and TRBJ2-7; a possible D gene is TRBD1 (6 bases). This CDR3 comprises 16 residues. Between the trimmed V and J ends, which lost 4 bases and 1 base, there was a span of 18 bases. In germline, CDR1 is SGDLS, CDR2 YYNGEE. The CDR3 region is CASSPAGDGFSYEQYF. CDR3 bases: TGTGCCAGCAGCCCCGCAGGGGATGGATTTTCCTACGAGCAGTACTTC.

The J gene is TRBJ1-4, the V gene TRBV19; D possibly corresponds to TRBD1 (6 bases). The CDR3 sequence is 13 residues long. CDR1 and CDR2 (germline): LNHDA, SQIVND (reference sequence). Deletions cut 5 bases from V and 5 bases from J, with 9 bases between. CDR3 protein: CASSPGQNEKLFF. In DNA form, the CDR3 reads TGTGCCAGTAGTCCCGGACAGAATGAAAAACTGTTTTTT.

The sample holds one count of this clone. The chain recombines TRBV6-1 with TRBJ1-2; weak D call: TRBD1 (5 bases). The CDR3 contains 14 residues. Trimming took off 1 base at V and 8 bases at J, with 14 bases between the two ends. Germline CDR1 and CDR2: MNHNS and SASEGT. The CDR3 here is CASSEGGYVSGYTF. Here the CDR3 DNA reads TGTGCCAGCAGTGAAGGGGGCTATGTCTCCGGCTACACCTTC.

This chain joins TRBV28 and TRBJ2-3; D unclear. From germline, CDR1 is MDHEN and CDR2 SYDVKM. The CDR3 is made up of 15 amino acids. With 3 bases removed from V and 6 bases from J, the gap between germline ends came to 16 bases. CDR3 loop: CASSFNTIASDTQYF. CDR3 bases: TGTGCCAGCAGTTTCAATACGATAGCAAGTGATACGCAGTATTTT.

V usage is TRBV10-1 and J usage is TRBJ1-4; the D is unclear. The CDR3 totals 13 residues. The germline CDR1 and CDR2 sequences are WNHNN and SYGVQD (reference sequence). The germline V and J ends were trimmed by 5 bases and 0 bases, with 4 bases remaining between them. The CDR3 loop is CASSQATNEKLFF. The CDR3 nucleotides are TGCGCCAGCAGTCAGGCAACTAATGAAAAACTGTTTTTT.

This sequence joins TRBV5-1 and TRBJ1-3; D remains ambiguous. Between the trimmed V and J ends, which lost 4 bases and 4 bases, there was a span of 12 bases. Germline CDR1 is SGHRS and CDR2 is YFSETQ. The CDR3 runs 14 residues. The CDR3 reads CASSRTRAGNTIYF. DNA for the CDR3: TGCGCCAGCAGCCGGACTAGGGCAGGAAACACCATATATTTT.

The J gene is TRBJ1-2, the V gene TRBV19; no firm D call. The CDR3 runs to 12 residues. V was trimmed by 6 bases and J by 8 bases, leaving 13 bases between them. Germline V gene data show CDR1 as LNHDA and CDR2 as SQIVND (reference sequence). The CDR3 protein is CASRVGSHGYTF. CDR3 coding DNA: TGTGCCAGTAGGGTAGGGAGTCACGGCTACACCTTC.

This clone showed up just once. A junction boundary mismatches the germline segment, possibly from a read error. The rearrangement uses TRBV7-7 and TRBJ2-5, with TRBD2 matching over 7 bases. Germline V gene lookup returns CDR1 SSHAT and CDR2 FNYEAQ (reference sequence). This CDR3 comprises 15 residues. DNA of the CDR3: TGTGCTAGCAGCTTAGCGGGCGCAGATACAGAGACCCAGTACTTC. This sequence encodes CASSLAGADTETQYF.

The J gene is TRBJ2-1, the V gene TRBV6-5; no definite D call. Germline lookup yields CDR1 MNHEY and CDR2 SVGAGI. Deletions cut 0 bases from V and 5 bases from J, with 8 bases between. The CDR3 sequence is 14 residues long. CDR3 amino acids: CASSYSKLNNEQFF. The CDR3 nucleotides are TGTGCCAGCAGTTACTCGAAACTCAACAATGAGCAGTTCTTC.

The chain couples TRBV5-1 to TRBJ2-1; 11 bases line up with TRBD2. The CDR3 extends over 17 amino acids. From germline, CDR1 is SGHRS and CDR2 YFSETQ. V was clipped by 0 bases and J by 1 base; unmatched bases: 3. The CDR3 bases are TGCGCCAGCAGCTTGGTACTAGCGGGAGTTTCCTACAATGAGCAGTTCTTC. Amino acid sequence: CASSLVLAGVSYNEQFF.

The chain has TRBV27 and TRBJ1-2; TRBD1 matches 7 bases. The trim removed 5 bases at V and 4 bases at J, leaving 7 bases unmatched. Germline V CDR1 and CDR2: MNHEY, SMNVEV (reference sequence). The CDR3 length is 14 residues. CDR3 sequence: CASSPLGQVYGYTF. As DNA, the CDR3 is TGTGCCAGCAGTCCCCTAGGACAGGTCTATGGCTACACCTTC.

J is TRBJ1-1 and V is TRBV19; 7 bases line up with TRBD1. The CDR3 consists of 15 residues. The V gene's germline CDR1 is LNHDA and CDR2 SQIVND (reference sequence). V trimming: 3 bases; J trimming: 4 bases; junction bases outside the gene matches: 8. The CDR3 region is CASSIPRGASTEAFF. The CDR3 coding sequence is TGTGCCAGTAGTATTCCCAGGGGGGCTAGCACTGAAGCTTTCTTT.

This clone has only one observation. V gene TRBV19 combines with J gene TRBJ2-5; 7 bases map to TRBD2. The CDR3 length is 14 residues. V lost 1 base to trimming and J lost 4 bases; unmatched junction nucleotides: 3. Germline V gives CDR1 LNHDA, CDR2 SQIVND (reference sequence). The CDR3 region is CASSIAGGVETQYF. CDR3 in DNA: TGTGCCAGTAGTATAGCGGGAGGAGTAGAGACCCAGTACTTC.

The gene calls are TRBV27 and TRBJ2-5; TRBD2 matches at 10 bases. Germline V gives CDR1 MNHEY, CDR2 SMNVEV (reference sequence). The CDR3 contains 14 residues. V lost 6 bases to trimming and J lost 5 bases; unmatched junction nucleotides: 6. CDR3 sequence reads: CASRLAGGGETQYF. Written as DNA, the CDR3 is TGTGCCAGCAGGTTAGCGGGAGGAGGGGAGACCCAGTACTTC.